This T cell receptor beta chain appears in the sequencing data of a study of blood T cell repertoires in COVID-19. In the study overall: The samples span acute and convalescent COVID-19 from the United States, Italy and Spain.

Seattle's cohort entered during active infection and was followed longitudinally. V shed 4 bases and J 6 bases; nucleotides not matched to a gene: 13. Germline CDR1 is SGDLS and CDR2 is YYNGEE. The CDR3 is made up of 16 amino acids. Sequencing used immunoSEQ multiplex PCR; TCRdb keeps in-frame clones, though not all of them. The repertoire holds approximately 250,000 clones, roughly 83% seen once, with approximately 6.2% in the top ten. Sequences were obtained from peripheral blood. The receptor comes from a woman of 80 years or more with COVID-19, enrolled during active disease. The chain joins TRBV9 to TRBJ2-5, with 9 bases that match TRBD2. In DNA form, the CDR3 reads TGTGCCAGCAGCCCCTTAGGCGCGGGGGGGCAACAGACCCAGTACTTC. Its translation is CASSPLGAGGQQTQYF. Looking up the rest from reference TRBV9 and TRBJ2-5 gives the full variable domain: DSGVTQTPKHLITATGQRVTLRCSPRSGDLSVYWYQQSLDQGLQFLIQYYNGEERAKGNILERFSAQQFPDLHSELNLSSLELGDSALYFCASSPLGAGGQQTQYFGPGTRLLVL.